This TCR beta chain was recovered during a study of T cells in women clearing cervical HPV infection. Repertoires were generated with immunoSEQ multiplex PCR, while TCRdb's copy carries only in-frame clones and drops some. Its table records tens of thousands of clones. Note on this clone: From the germline J gene comes the end of the CDR3, since the read stops 3 residues before it.

Germline CDR1 SGHNT, CDR2 YYREEE (reference sequence). Deletions cut 0 bases from V and 5 bases from J, with 16 bases between. CDR3 length equals 16 residues. The sample taken for sequencing was blood buffy coat. This rearrangement joins TRBV5-4 to TRBJ2-3; possibly TRBD1 for D (6 bases). This clonotype originated in a woman between 18 and 70 years old with a cervical HPV16 infection that either progressed to CIN3+ or cleared (not recorded which). CDR3 sequence: CASSLEGWGPGDTQYF. Incomplete CDR3 DNA: TGTGCCAGCAGCTTGGAGGGGTGGGGGCCAGGAGATACG.